This T cell receptor (beta chain) was found in a study of blood T cell repertoires in COVID-19. Overall study context: Samples taken during acute and convalescent COVID-19 were collected in the United States, Italy and Spain. PBMCs, B-cell-depleted T cells, or T cells provided the cDNA or gDNA that made up the material.

Authors' methods: For nucleated cells, counts were estimated from reference gene primer amplification. Generated by immunoSEQ multiplex PCR, the TCRdb table keeps only in-frame clones and is missing some. Clone size and V and J calls were adopted from that table, with D and trimming inferred from the DNA. The repertoire holds roughly 21,000 clones, with 86% as singletons. Trimming took off 3 bases at V and 1 base at J, with 19 bases between the two ends. The CDR3 is made up of 18 amino acids. Germline loops: CDR1 MGHRA, CDR2 YSYEKL. Specimen: peripheral blood. This sequence originates from a woman of 80 years or more with active or convalescent COVID-19. This sequence joins TRBV4-1 and TRBJ2-1, with TRBD1 as a possible D gene (6 bases). CDR3 residues: CASSQRPFRGKSYNEQFF. Here the CDR3 DNA reads TGCGCCAGCAGCCAGCGGCCTTTCAGGGGTAAGTCCTACAATGAGCAGTTCTTC.